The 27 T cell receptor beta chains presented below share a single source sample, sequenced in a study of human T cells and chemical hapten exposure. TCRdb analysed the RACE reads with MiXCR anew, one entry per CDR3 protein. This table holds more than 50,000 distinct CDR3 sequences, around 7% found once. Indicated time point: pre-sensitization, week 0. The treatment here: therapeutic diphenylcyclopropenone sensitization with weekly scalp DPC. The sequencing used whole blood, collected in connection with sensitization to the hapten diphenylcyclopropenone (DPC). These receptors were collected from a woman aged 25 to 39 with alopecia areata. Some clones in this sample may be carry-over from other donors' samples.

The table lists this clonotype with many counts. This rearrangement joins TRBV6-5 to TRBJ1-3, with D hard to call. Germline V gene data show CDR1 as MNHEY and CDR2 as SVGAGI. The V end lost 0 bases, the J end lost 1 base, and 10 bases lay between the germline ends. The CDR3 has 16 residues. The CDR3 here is CASSYSPLPSGNTIYF. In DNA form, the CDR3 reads TGTGCCAGCAGTTACTCACCCCTGCCATCTGGAAACACCATATATTTT.

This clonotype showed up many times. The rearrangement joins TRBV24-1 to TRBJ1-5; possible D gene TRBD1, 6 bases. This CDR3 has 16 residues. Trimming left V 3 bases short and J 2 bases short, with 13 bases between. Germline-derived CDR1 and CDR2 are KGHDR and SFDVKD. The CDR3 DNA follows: TGTGCCACCAGTGATATGGGGGGCGAAGGCAATCAGCCCCAGCATTTT. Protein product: CATSDMGGEGNQPQHF.

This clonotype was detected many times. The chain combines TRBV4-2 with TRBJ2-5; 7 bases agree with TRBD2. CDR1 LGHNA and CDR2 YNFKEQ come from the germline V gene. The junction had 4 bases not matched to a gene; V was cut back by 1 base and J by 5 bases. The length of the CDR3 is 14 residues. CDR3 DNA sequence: TGTGCCAGCAGCCAAGCGACTAGCTTGGAGACCCAGTACTTC. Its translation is CASSQATSLETQYF.

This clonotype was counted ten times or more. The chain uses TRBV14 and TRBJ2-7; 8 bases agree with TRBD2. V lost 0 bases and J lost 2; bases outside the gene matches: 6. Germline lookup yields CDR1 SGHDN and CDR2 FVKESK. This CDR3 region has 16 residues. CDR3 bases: TGTGCCAGCAGCCAAGATTCGAGTAGCGGGACCTACGAGCAGTACTTC. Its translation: CASSQDSSSGTYEQYF.

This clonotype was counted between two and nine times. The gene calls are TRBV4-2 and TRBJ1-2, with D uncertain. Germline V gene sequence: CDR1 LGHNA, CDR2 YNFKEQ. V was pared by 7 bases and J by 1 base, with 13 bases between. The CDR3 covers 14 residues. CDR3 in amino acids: CASTPSGDNYGYTF. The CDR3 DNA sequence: TGTGCCAGCACCCCATCCGGGGATAACTATGGCTACACCTTC.

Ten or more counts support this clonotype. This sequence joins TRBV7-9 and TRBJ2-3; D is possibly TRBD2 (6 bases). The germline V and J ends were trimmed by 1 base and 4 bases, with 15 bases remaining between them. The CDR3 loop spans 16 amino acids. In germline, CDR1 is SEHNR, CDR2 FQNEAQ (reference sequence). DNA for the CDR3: TGTGCCAGCAGCTTAGGCTTGCGGGGTCGCGCAGATACGCAGTATTTT. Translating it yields CASSLGLRGRADTQYF.

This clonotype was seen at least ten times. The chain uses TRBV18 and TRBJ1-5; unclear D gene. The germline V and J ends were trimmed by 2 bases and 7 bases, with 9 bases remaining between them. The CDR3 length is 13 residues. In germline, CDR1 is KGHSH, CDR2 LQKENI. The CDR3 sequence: CASSPVPGQPQHF. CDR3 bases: TGTGCCAGCTCACCAGTTCCCGGACAGCCCCAGCATTTT.

This CDR3 is CAWKRLPSSYNEQFF. In DNA, the CDR3 is TGTGCCTGGAAAAGACTCCCGAGCTCCTACAATGAGCAGTTCTTC. This chain uses TRBV30 with TRBJ2-1; D ambiguous. V lost 4 bases to trimming and J lost 0 bases, with 13 bases between them. The CDR3 covers 15 residues. Germline V gene sequence: CDR1 GTSNPN, CDR2 SVGIG (reference sequence).

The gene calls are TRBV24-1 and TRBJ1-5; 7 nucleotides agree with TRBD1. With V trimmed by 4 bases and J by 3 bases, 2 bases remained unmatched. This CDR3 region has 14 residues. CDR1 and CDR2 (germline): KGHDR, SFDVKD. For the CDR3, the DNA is TGTGCCACCAGTGAGACAGGGTACAATCAGCCCCAGCATTTT. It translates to CATSETGYNQPQHF.

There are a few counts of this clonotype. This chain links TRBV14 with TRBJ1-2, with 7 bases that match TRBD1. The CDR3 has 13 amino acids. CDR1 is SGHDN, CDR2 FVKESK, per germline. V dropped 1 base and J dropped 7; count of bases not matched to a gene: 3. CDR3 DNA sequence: TGTGCCAGCAGCCAAGTGGACAGGAGTGGCTACACCTTC. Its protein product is CASSQVDRSGYTF.

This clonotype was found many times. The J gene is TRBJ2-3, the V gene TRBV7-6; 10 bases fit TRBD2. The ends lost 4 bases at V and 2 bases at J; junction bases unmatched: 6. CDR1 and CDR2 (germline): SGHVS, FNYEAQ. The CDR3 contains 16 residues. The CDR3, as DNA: TGTGCCAGCAGCTCCTCTAGCGGGGGTTTCACAGATACGCAGTATTTT. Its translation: CASSSSSGGFTDTQYF.

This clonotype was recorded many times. The CDR3 coding sequence is TGTGCCAGCAGCCAACAGGGACAGGGAAATGAAAAACTGTTTTTT. It encodes CASSQQGQGNEKLFF. This chain links TRBV4-2 with TRBJ1-4; 9 nucleotides match TRBD1. Losses at the gene ends were 2 bases for V and 5 bases for J; bases not matched to a gene: 3. The CDR3 has 15 amino acids. Germline loops: CDR1 LGHNA, CDR2 YNFKEQ.

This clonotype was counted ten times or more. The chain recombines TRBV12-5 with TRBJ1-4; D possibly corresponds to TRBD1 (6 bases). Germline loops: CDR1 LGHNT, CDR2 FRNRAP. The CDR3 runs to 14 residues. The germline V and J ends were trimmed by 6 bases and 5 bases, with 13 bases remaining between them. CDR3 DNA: TGTGCTAGTGGCATAGGACAGCCCAATGAAAAACTGTTTTTT. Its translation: CASGIGQPNEKLFF.

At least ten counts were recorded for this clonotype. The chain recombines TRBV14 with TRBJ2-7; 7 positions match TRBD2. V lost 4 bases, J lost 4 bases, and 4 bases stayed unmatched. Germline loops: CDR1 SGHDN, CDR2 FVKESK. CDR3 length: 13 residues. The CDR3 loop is CASSPVGGYEQYF. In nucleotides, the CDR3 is TGTGCCAGCAGCCCCGTGGGGGGGTACGAGCAGTACTTC.

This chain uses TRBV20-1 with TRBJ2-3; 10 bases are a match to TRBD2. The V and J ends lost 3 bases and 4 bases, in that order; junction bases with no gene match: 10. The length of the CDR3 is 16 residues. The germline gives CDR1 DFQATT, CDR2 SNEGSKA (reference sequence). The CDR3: CSASGAGGPGADTQYF. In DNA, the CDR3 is TGCAGTGCTAGCGGAGCGGGGGGGCCGGGGGCAGATACGCAGTATTTT.

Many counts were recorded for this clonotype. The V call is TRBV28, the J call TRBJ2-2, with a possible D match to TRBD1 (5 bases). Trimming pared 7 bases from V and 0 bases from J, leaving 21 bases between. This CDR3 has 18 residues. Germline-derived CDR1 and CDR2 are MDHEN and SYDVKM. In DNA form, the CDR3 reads TGTGCCAGCAAGGATAGGAACAGGTTCCTAGCGAACACCGGGGAGCTGTTTTTT. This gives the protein CASKDRNRFLANTGELFF.

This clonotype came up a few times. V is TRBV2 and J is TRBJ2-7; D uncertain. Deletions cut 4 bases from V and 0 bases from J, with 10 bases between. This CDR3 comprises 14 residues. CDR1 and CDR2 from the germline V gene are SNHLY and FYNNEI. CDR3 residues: CASSAISNSYEQYF. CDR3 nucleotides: TGTGCCAGCAGTGCCATCAGTAACTCCTACGAGCAGTACTTC.

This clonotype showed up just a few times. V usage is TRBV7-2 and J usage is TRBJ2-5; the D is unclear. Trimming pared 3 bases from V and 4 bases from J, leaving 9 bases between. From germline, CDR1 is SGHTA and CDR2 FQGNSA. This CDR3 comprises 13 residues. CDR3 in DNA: TGTGCCAGCAGCTTGAATATGGGAGAGACCCAGTACTTC. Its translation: CASSLNMGETQYF. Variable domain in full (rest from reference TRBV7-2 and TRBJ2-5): GAGVSQSPSNKVTEKGKDVELRCDPISGHTALYWYRQSLGQGLEFLIYFQGNSAPDKSGLPSDRFSAERTGGSVSTLTIQRTQQEDSAVYLCASSLNMGETQYFGPGTRLLVL.

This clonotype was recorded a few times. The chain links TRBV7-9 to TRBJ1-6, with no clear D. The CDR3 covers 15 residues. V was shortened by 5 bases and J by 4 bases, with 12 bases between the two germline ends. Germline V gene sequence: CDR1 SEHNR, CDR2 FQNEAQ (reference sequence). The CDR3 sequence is CASSPNYGYNSPLHF. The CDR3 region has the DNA TGTGCCAGCAGCCCGAACTACGGATATAATTCACCCCTCCACTTT.

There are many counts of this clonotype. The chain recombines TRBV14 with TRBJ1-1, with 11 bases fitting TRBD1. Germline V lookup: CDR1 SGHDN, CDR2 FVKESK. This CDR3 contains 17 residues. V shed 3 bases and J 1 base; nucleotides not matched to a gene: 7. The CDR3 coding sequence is TGTGCCAGCAGCCACGGGGGGACAGGGGGGAGGAACACTGAAGCTTTCTTT. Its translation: CASSHGGTGGRNTEAFF.

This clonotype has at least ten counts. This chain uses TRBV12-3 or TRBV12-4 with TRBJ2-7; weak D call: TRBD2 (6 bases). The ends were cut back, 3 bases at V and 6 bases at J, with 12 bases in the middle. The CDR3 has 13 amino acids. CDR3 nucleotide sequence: TGTGCCAGCAGTTTTGGCGGAGGGCTCGAGCAGTACTTC. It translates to CASSFGGGLEQYF.

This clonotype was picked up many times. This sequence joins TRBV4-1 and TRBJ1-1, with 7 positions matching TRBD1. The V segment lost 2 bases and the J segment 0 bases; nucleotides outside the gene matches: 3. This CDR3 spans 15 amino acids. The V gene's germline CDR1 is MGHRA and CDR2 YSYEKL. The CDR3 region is CASSQLTGMNTEAFF. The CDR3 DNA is TGCGCCAGCAGCCAACTGACAGGGATGAACACTGAAGCTTTCTTT.

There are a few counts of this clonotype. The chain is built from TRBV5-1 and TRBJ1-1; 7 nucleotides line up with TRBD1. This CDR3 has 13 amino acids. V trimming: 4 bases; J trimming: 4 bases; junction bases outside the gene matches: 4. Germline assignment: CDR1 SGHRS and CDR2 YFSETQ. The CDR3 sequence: CASSRDRVTEAFF. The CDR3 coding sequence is TGCGCCAGCAGCCGCGACAGGGTCACTGAAGCTTTCTTT.

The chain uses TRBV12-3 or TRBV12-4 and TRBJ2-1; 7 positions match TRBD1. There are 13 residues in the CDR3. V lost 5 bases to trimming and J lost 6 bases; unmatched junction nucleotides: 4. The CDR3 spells CASSRQGGNEQFF. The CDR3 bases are TGTGCCAGCAGTCGACAGGGTGGCAATGAGCAGTTCTTC.

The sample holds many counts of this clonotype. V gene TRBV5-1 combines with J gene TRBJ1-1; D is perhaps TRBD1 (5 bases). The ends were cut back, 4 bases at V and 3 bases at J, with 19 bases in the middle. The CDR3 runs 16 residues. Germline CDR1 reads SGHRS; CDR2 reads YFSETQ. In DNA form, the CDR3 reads TGCGCCAGCAGCCACCCGACAACCCGGGGGGACACTGAAGCTTTCTTT. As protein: CASSHPTTRGDTEAFF. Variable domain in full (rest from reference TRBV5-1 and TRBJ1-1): KAGVTQTPRYLIKTRGQQVTLSCSPISGHRSVSWYQQTPGQGLQFLFEYFSETQRNKGNFPGRFSGRQFSNSRSEMNVSTLELGDSALYLCASSHPTTRGDTEAFFGQGTRLTVV.

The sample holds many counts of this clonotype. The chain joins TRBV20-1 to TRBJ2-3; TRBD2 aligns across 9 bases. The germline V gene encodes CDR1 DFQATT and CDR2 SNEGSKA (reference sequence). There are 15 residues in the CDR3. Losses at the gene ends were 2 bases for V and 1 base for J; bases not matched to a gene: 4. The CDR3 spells CSARLASGGTDTQYF. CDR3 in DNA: TGCAGTGCTAGACTGGCTAGCGGGGGCACAGATACGCAGTATTTT.

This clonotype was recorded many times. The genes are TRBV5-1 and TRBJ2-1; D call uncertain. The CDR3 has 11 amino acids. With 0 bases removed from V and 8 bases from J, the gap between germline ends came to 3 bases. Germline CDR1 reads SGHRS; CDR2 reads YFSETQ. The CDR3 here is CASSLEHEQFF. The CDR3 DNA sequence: TGCGCCAGCAGCTTGGAGCATGAGCAGTTCTTC.